This T cell receptor beta chain was retrieved from a study of blood T cell repertoires in COVID-19. This CDR3 is built from 13 residues. Germline V gene sequence: CDR1 SGHVS, CDR2 FNYEAQ. V lost 2 bases and J lost 5, with 7 bases in between. Participants came from about two dozen US areas, aged about 18 to 95 years. Some clones are missing from TCRdb's copy, which holds only in-frame ones; the method was immunoSEQ multiplex PCR. The sample consists of 250,000 to 350,000 clones, 90% of them appearing once. The genes are TRBV7-6 and TRBJ2-1; D remains ambiguous. The sequence was collected from a woman aged 18 to 35 with acute COVID-19. Sequencing input: PBMCs or T cells enriched from blood (not recorded which). The chain's CDR3 is CASSLSRNNEQFF. As DNA, the CDR3 is TGTGCCAGCAGCTTATCCAGAAACAATGAGCAGTTCTTC. Full variable domain (rest looked up from reference TRBV7-6 and TRBJ2-1): GAGVSQSPRYKVTKRGQDVALRCDPISGHVSLYWYRQALGQGPEFLTYFNYEAQQDKSGLPNDRFSAERPEGSISTLTIQRTEQRDSAMYRCASSLSRNNEQFFGPGTRLTVL.